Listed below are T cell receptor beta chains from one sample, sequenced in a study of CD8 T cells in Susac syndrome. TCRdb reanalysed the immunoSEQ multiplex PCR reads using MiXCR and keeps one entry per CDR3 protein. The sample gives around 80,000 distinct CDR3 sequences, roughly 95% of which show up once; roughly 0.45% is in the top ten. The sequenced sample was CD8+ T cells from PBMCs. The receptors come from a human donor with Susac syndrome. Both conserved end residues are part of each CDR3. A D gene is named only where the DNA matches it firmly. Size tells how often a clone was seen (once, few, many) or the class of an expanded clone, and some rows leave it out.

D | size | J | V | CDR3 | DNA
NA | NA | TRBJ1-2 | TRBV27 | CASSAGWGNGYTF | TGTGCCAGCAGTGCCGGGTGGGGCAACGGCTACACCTTC
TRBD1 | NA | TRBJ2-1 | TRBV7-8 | CASSFLQGASYNEQFF | TGTGCCAGCAGCTTCCTTCAGGGGGCTTCCTACAATGAGCAGTTCTTC
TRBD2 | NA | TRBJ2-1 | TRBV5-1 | CASSLEAWTSGTQGNEQFF | TGCGCCAGCAGCTTGGAGGCGTGGACTAGCGGGACCCAAGGCAATGAGCAGTTCTTC
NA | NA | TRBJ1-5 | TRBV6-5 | CASSYSSNWGAGQPQHF | TGTGCCAGCAGTTACTCGAGTAACTGGGGAGCGGGTCAGCCCCAGCATTTT
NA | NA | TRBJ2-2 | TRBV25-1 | CASSGRPLASLTGELFF | TGTGCCAGCAGTGGTAGGCCCTTAGCGAGTTTAACCGGGGAGCTGTTTTTT
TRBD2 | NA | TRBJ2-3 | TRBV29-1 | CSAVMVGTTSTDTQYF | TGCAGCGCCGTGATGGTGGGGACTACCAGCACAGATACGCAGTATTTT
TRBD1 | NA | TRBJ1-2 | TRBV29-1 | CSVEDATGVQYGYTF | TGCAGCGTTGAAGATGCGACAGGGGTTCAATATGGCTACACCTTC
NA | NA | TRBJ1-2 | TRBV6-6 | CASTYTPWGYTF | TGTGCCAGCACCTATACTCCGTGGGGCTACACCTTC
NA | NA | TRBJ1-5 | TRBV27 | CASKRRGQPQHF | TGTGCCAGCAAGCGTCGAGGTCAGCCCCAGCATTTT
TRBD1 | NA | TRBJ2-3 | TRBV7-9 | CASSLVDRVGSDTQYF | TGTGCCAGCAGCTTAGTAGACAGGGTTGGGTCAGATACGCAGTATTTT
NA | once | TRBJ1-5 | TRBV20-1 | CSAPPGGNQPQHF | TGCAGTGCCCCCCCTGGGGGCAATCAGCCCCAGCATTTT
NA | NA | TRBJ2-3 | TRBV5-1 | CASFRVPTDTQYF | TGCGCCAGCTTTCGGGTTCCCACAGATACGCAGTATTTT
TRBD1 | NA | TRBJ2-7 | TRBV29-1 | CSVQTWDRDPYEQYF | TGCAGCGTTCAAACTTGGGACAGGGACCCCTACGAGCAGTACTTC
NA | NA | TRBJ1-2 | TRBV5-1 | CASSLVFLGQSYGYTF | TGCGCCAGCAGCTTGGTCTTTCTCGGACAGAGCTATGGCTACACCTTC
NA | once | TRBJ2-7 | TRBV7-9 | CASSPLVYEQYF | TGTGCCAGCAGCCCCTTGGTCTACGAGCAGTACTTC
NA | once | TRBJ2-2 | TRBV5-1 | CASSPLGGELFF | TGCGCCAGCAGCCCCCTCGGCGGGGAGCTGTTTTTT
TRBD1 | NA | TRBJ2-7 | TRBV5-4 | CASSQMTGAGYEQYF | TGTGCCAGCAGCCAAATGACAGGGGCGGGTTACGAGCAGTACTTC